This T cell receptor beta chain was observed in a study of brain metastases from non-small cell lung cancer. The repertoire was sequenced with immunoSEQ multiplex PCR; TCRdb's copy has only in-frame clones and lacks some. The repertoire holds a few thousand clones, with more than 75% as singletons. This clone was counted only a few times. Germline lookup yields CDR1 SGHRS and CDR2 YFSETQ. The CDR3 extends over 15 amino acids. V was trimmed by 7 bases and J by 2 bases, leaving 18 bases between them. This chain links TRBV5-1 with TRBJ2-5; TRBD2 might be the D (6 bases). Sequenced material: tumor-adjacent normal tissue. This sequence originates from a donor older than 35 with non-small cell lung cancer. CDR3: CASRIVGTLQETQYF. The CDR3 DNA follows: TGCGCCAGCCGTATCGTCGGGACTTTACAAGAGACCCAGTACTTC.